One sample yielded the 26 T cell receptor beta chains listed below, sequenced in a study of T cells in Graves' hyperthyroidism and ophthalmopathy. TCR beta CDR3 sequences were amplified from RNA transcripts. The HTBI primer set drove a first-round RT-PCR of the TCR CDR3. Using its own MiXCR run on the multiplex PCR reads, TCRdb lists one record per CDR3 protein. The table records roughly 510,000 distinct CDR3 sequences, under 25% of them present only once. Sample: blood. The source is a young man with Graves' hyperthyroidism.

This clonotype was detected ten times or more. The CDR3 protein is CASSYHSVETQYF. Written as DNA, the CDR3 is TGTGCCAGCAGTTACCATTCGGTGGAGACCCAGTACTTC. The chain is built from TRBV12-3 or TRBV12-4 and TRBJ2-5; D remains unclear. The ends were cut back, 4 bases at V and 5 bases at J, with 11 bases in the middle. This CDR3 region has 13 residues.

The chain combines TRBV30 with TRBJ2-7, with TRBD1 matching 7 bases. This CDR3 has 15 amino acids. From germline, CDR1 is GTSNPN and CDR2 SVGIG (reference sequence). Trimming removed 0 bases from V and 5 bases from J; junction bases left unmatched: 10. This chain's CDR3 is CAWSVLGQGVDEQYF. In DNA, the CDR3 is TGTGCCTGGAGTGTATTGGGGCAGGGGGTGGACGAGCAGTACTTC. Complete variable domain (other parts from reference TRBV30 and TRBJ2-7): SQTIHQWPATLVQPVGSPLSLECTVEGTSNPNLYWYRQAAGRGLQLLFYSVGIGQISSEVPQNLSASRPQDRQFILSSKKLLLSDSGFYLCAWSVLGQGVDEQYFGPGTRLTVT.

Turning to this clonotype: The junction departs from the called germline gene at one end, perhaps through a read error. The chain is built from TRBV11-2 and TRBJ1-1; 7 bases fit TRBD1. The CDR3 consists of 15 residues. Germline CDR1 and CDR2: SGHAT and FQNNGV. The CDR3 loop is CASSPRGQSNAEAFF. The DNA of the CDR3 is TGTGCCAGCAGCCCGCGGGGACAGTCGAACGCTGAAGCTTTCTTT.

The rearrangement uses TRBV6-5 and TRBJ2-5; the D is unclear. V was clipped by 2 bases and J by 4 bases, with 8 bases between them. The CDR3 contains 13 residues. Germline assignment: CDR1 MNHEY and CDR2 SVGAGI. CDR3 sequence (DNA): TGTGCCAGCAGTTACCGCGGTTCAGAGACCCAGTACTTC. Its protein product is CASSYRGSETQYF.

V usage is TRBV18 and J usage is TRBJ2-7, with D possibly matching TRBD1 (5 bases). The CDR3 spans 13 residues. Deletions cut 2 bases from V and 6 bases from J, with 11 bases between. Germline CDR1 reads KGHSH; CDR2 reads LQKENI. CDR3 nucleotides: TGTGCCAGCTCACCAGGGGCAGGTCGCGAGCAGTACTTC. As protein: CASSPGAGREQYF.

This clonotype has ten or more counts. This chain uses TRBV12-3 or TRBV12-4 with TRBJ1-1; D is undetermined. Trimming removed 6 bases at V and 3 bases at J, with 11 bases between. The CDR3 is 13 residues long. The CDR3 DNA reads as TGTGCCAGCAGCCCAGCGCGGTACACTGAAGCTTTCTTT. Translation: CASSPARYTEAFF.

This clonotype was counted between two and nine times. Compared with germline, one end of the junction differs, possibly owing to a read error. This chain uses TRBV6-2 or TRBV6-3 with TRBJ2-5; 11 bases map to TRBD2. The germline gives CDR1 MNHEY, CDR2 SVGEGT. The CDR3 spans 18 residues. CDR3 DNA sequence: TGTGCCAGCAGTTACTCGCTAGCGGGGGGCCTGTCTCAAGAGACTCAGTACTTC. Amino acids: CASSYSLAGGLSQETQYF.

The V gene is TRBV11-2, the J gene TRBJ2-2, with 8 bases lining up with TRBD1. V dropped 4 bases and J dropped 2; count of bases not matched to a gene: 9. Germline CDR1 and CDR2: SGHAT and FQNNGV. The CDR3 contains 17 residues. The CDR3 DNA sequence: TGTGCCAGCAGCTCCGACAGGGGAGACGCTAACACCGGGGAGCTGTTTTTT. Amino acid sequence: CASSSDRGDANTGELFF. Variable domain in full (rest from reference TRBV11-2 and TRBJ2-2): EAGVAQSPRYKIIEKRQSVAFWCNPISGHATLYWYQQILGQGPKLLIQFQNNGVVDDSQLPKDRFSAERLKGVDSTLKIQPAKLEDSAVYLCASSSDRGDANTGELFFGEGSRLTVL.

This clonotype was seen only a few times. The CDR3 nucleotides read TGTGCCAGCAGTTCTAGACAGGGGGCGAGAGAGACCCAGTACTTC. It translates to CASSSRQGARETQYF. The V and J genes are TRBV28 and TRBJ2-5; 10 bases are a match to TRBD1. This CDR3 is 15 amino acids long. Germline lookup yields CDR1 MDHEN and CDR2 SYDVKM. V lost 4 bases, J lost 4 bases, and 6 bases stayed unmatched.

This clonotype was recorded at least ten times. V usage is TRBV27 and J usage is TRBJ1-6, with D perhaps matching TRBD1 (5 bases). Per germline, CDR1 MNHEY and CDR2 SMNVEV (reference sequence). V shed 2 bases and J shed 4 bases, with 12 bases lying between them. CDR3 length: 16 amino acids. CDR3 residues: CASSLTRGGYNSPLHF. CDR3 nucleotide sequence: TGTGCCAGCAGTTTAACGCGGGGCGGGTATAATTCACCCCTCCACTTT.

This clonotype was seen ten or more times. V is TRBV12-3 or TRBV12-4 and J is TRBJ2-2; 9 nucleotides line up with TRBD1. V lost 3 bases, J lost 6 bases, and 23 bases stayed unmatched. This CDR3 region has 21 residues. CDR3 amino acids: CASSFPPVNLQGAPVPGELFF. For the CDR3, the DNA is TGTGCCAGCAGTTTCCCGCCCGTCAATCTACAGGGGGCGCCGGTACCCGGGGAGCTGTTTTTT.

This clonotype came up many times. This chain joins TRBV6-2 or TRBV6-3 and TRBJ2-7; no firm D call. The CDR3 is made up of 14 amino acids. With 4 bases removed from V and 6 bases from J, the gap between germline ends came to 16 bases. Germline-derived CDR1 and CDR2 are MNHEY and SVGEGT. Here the CDR3 DNA reads TGTGCCAGCAGTTCCCGGGCCCGAAGGTCCGAGCAGTACTTC. Its protein product is CASSSRARRSEQYF.

This clonotype was recorded many times. The gene calls are TRBV6-2 or TRBV6-3 and TRBJ2-5; TRBD2 matches 10 bases. The trim removed 2 bases at V and 2 bases at J, leaving 8 bases unmatched. This CDR3 contains 17 residues. CDR1 and CDR2 (germline): MNHEY, SVGEGT. CDR3 residues: CASSYVGTSVSQETQYF. The CDR3 DNA follows: TGTGCCAGCAGTTACGTCGGGACTAGCGTATCACAAGAGACCCAGTACTTC.

This clonotype was counted many times. This sequence joins TRBV14 and TRBJ2-5, with unresolved D. The V gene's germline CDR1 is SGHDN and CDR2 FVKESK. With 5 bases removed from V and 4 bases from J, the gap between germline ends came to 8 bases. The CDR3 loop spans 12 amino acids. The CDR3 bases are TGTGCCAGCAGCTCGGAAGGAGAGACCCAGTACTTC. It yields the protein CASSSEGETQYF.

Many counts were recorded for this clonotype. This chain connects TRBV28 to TRBJ1-5; D is ambiguous. The CDR3 runs 13 residues. Trimming removed 8 bases at V and 8 bases at J, with 16 bases between. Germline CDR1 MDHEN, CDR2 SYDVKM. This chain's CDR3 is CASGDTAKKPQHF. For the CDR3, the DNA is TGTGCCAGCGGCGACACGGCGAAAAAGCCCCAGCATTTT.

This clonotype showed up many times. V and J are TRBV11-2 and TRBJ2-7; 7 nucleotides agree with TRBD1. The CDR3 covers 19 residues. CDR1 SGHAT and CDR2 FQNNGV come from the germline V gene. J lost 12 bases, V lost 5 bases, and 31 bases had no gene match. The CDR3 nucleotides read TGTGCCAGCAGCCGGACAGGCCTTAGAATGGCCCCCGGGAATATTCTCCGGTACTTC. Translated: CASSRTGLRMAPGNILRYF.

This chain links TRBV12-3 or TRBV12-4 with TRBJ1-1, with D perhaps TRBD1 (6 bases). Trimming took 2 bases from V and 8 from J, leaving 12 bases between them. The CDR3 spans 13 residues. DNA of the CDR3: TGTGCCAGCAGTTTACTGGGGGGGCTCGAAGCTTTCTTT. Translating it yields CASSLLGGLEAFF.

This clonotype occurred many times. V and J are TRBV6-1 and TRBJ1-2; D is perhaps TRBD1 (6 bases). Germline loops: CDR1 MNHNS, CDR2 SASEGT. The V end lost 6 bases, the J end lost 6 bases, and 17 bases lay between the germline ends. The CDR3 is made up of 14 amino acids. CDR3 DNA sequence: TGTGCCAGCAGCCTGATACAGGGCGCCCATGGCTACACCTTC. Protein product: CASSLIQGAHGYTF.

This clonotype was seen many times. V usage is TRBV5-5 and J usage is TRBJ1-1; no definite D call. CDR3 length equals 14 residues. V gave up 2 bases and J gave up 5 bases, with 13 bases separating them. CDR1 SGHKS and CDR2 YYEKEE come from the germline V gene (reference sequence). DNA of the CDR3: TGTGCCAGCAGCTTCGAACGCACAGTTACTGAAGCTTTCTTT. It translates to CASSFERTVTEAFF.

This clonotype was seen at least ten times. The V gene is TRBV28, the J gene TRBJ2-7; TRBD2 might be the D (6 bases). The CDR3 runs 16 residues. Germline-derived CDR1 and CDR2 are MDHEN and SYDVKM. Trimming left V 0 bases short and J 7 bases short, with 19 bases between. CDR3 amino acids: CASSLWEGGNTREQYF. CDR3 bases: TGTGCCAGCAGTTTATGGGAAGGAGGGAATACGAGAGAGCAGTACTTC.

The CDR3 region is CASSEFGTSGLQETQYF. The CDR3, as DNA: TGTGCCAGCAGTGAATTCGGGACTAGCGGGCTCCAAGAGACCCAGTACTTC. This sequence joins TRBV6-1 and TRBJ2-5; 12 nucleotides match TRBD2. The CDR3 consists of 17 residues. Looked up from germline, CDR1 is MNHNS and CDR2 is SASEGT. The junction had 5 bases not matched to a gene; V was cut back by 2 bases and J by 1 base.

V is TRBV27 and J is TRBJ1-2; D possibly corresponds to TRBD1 (6 bases). Germline V gene sequence: CDR1 MNHEY, CDR2 SMNVEV (reference sequence). The CDR3 consists of 14 residues. V was shortened by 6 bases and J by 8 bases, with 19 bases between the two germline ends. Written as DNA, the CDR3 is TGTGCCAGCAGGGCCTCTACAGGGCCGGGAGGCTACACCTTC. It codes for CASRASTGPGGYTF.

This clonotype showed up many times. The rearrangement joins TRBV4-1 to TRBJ1-2; a weak D match, TRBD1 (5 bases). Germline loops: CDR1 MGHRA, CDR2 YSYEKL. Trimming cost V 2 bases and J 4 bases, with 23 bases left between them. This CDR3 comprises 18 residues. The CDR3 DNA reads as TGCGCCAGCAGCCAAAGCCAAATTTTCAAACGGGACGGCTATGGCTACACCTTC. Protein sequence: CASSQSQIFKRDGYGYTF.

The table lists this clonotype with many counts. The V call is TRBV6-1, the J call TRBJ2-7; either TRBD1 or TRBD2 may supply D (5 bases each). V was cut by 8 bases and J by 2 bases, with 10 bases left in between. The CDR3 is 12 amino acids. The germline V gene has CDR1 MNHNS and CDR2 SASEGT. The CDR3 nucleotides are TGTGCCAGCCGGGACCTTGCCTACGAGCAGTACTTC. This sequence encodes CASRDLAYEQYF.

This clonotype was observed many times. The V and J genes are TRBV4-1 and TRBJ2-5, with 8 bases aligning to TRBD1. Germline-derived CDR1 and CDR2 are MGHRA and YSYEKL. The CDR3 consists of 17 residues. V lost 0 bases to trimming and J lost 3 bases; unmatched junction nucleotides: 9. CDR3 loop: CASSQEGTGDQEETQYF. The CDR3 nucleotides are TGCGCCAGCAGCCAAGAGGGGACAGGCGACCAGGAAGAGACCCAGTACTTC.

This clonotype was observed a handful of times. The rearrangement links TRBV14 to TRBJ2-2; D may be TRBD2 (5 bases). CDR1 and CDR2 (germline): SGHDN, FVKESK. The CDR3 consists of 19 residues. The germline V and J ends were trimmed by 0 bases and 5 bases, with 22 bases remaining between them. CDR3 nucleotide sequence: TGTGCCAGCAGCCAAGATATGCCCTCTATGGTTGGGGAGACCGGGGAGCTGTTTTTT. This codes for CASSQDMPSMVGETGELFF.